The sequence of this T cell receptor (beta chain) was determined in a study of blood T cells in healthy people across ages. As to this clonotype: Antigen specificity is unknown.

The sample providers were healthy Caucasian people from Russia, aged about 6 to 90. RNA extraction gave at least 6 micrograms of total RNA per sample. The CDR3 runs to 18 residues. Per germline, CDR1 SGHDN and CDR2 FVKESK. Trimming stripped 0 bases from V and 5 bases from J, with 19 bases between. Overall study findings and caveats: A strong correlation was seen between TCR beta diversity and naive T cell percentage.

Primed by a sample-barcoded 5' primer and a J-beta primer mix, a second PCR proceeded for about 6 to 12 cycles. TCRdb reprocessed the 5' RACE reads with MiXCR, giving one entry per CDR3 protein. The repertoire consists of fewer than 600,000 distinct CDR3 sequences, with around a quarter occurring once and the leading ten covering approximately 3.3%. These records were also assigned to another study, of T cells of mothers and their children.

The sample consisted of blood. This receptor was taken from a boy between 2 and 10 years old in good health. The J gene is TRBJ1-4, the V gene TRBV14; D might be TRBD1 (5 bases). The CDR3 loop reads CASSQEAAGPRRNEKLFF. DNA of the CDR3: TGTGCCAGCAGCCAAGAAGCGGCAGGGCCAAGAAGAAATGAAAAACTGTTTTTT.